This TCR beta chain was sequenced during a study of persistence of HIV-infected CD4 T cells. Notes on this clone: The antigen remains undetermined.

The immunoSEQ assay was version 4, run in survey mode. Libraries were prepared by immunoSEQ multiplex PCR; TCRdb keeps only in-frame clonotypes and omits some of them. The sample holds roughly 64,000 clones, about four fifths seen once. Cells were stimulated with overlapping HIV-1 Gag 15-mer peptides. CD40L-negative CD69-negative CD45RO-high memory CD4+ T cells were sorted as populations depleted of antigen-responding cells. The specimen was CD4+ T cells sorted from PBMCs after roughly 18-hour stimulation, collected from a patient who received antiretroviral therapy. The sequence was collected from an adult man with HIV who was CMV-seropositive.

The CDR3 loop is CASSLSDRGNGYTF. CDR3 DNA sequence: TGTGCCAGCAGCTTAAGTGACAGGGGGAATGGCTACACCTTC. The chain couples TRBV7-2 to TRBJ1-2; 9 bases line up with TRBD1. The CDR3 contains 14 residues. Germline loops: CDR1 SGHTA, CDR2 FQGNSA. The J segment lost 6 bases and the V segment lost 2 bases, leaving 4 bases of the junction unmatched.